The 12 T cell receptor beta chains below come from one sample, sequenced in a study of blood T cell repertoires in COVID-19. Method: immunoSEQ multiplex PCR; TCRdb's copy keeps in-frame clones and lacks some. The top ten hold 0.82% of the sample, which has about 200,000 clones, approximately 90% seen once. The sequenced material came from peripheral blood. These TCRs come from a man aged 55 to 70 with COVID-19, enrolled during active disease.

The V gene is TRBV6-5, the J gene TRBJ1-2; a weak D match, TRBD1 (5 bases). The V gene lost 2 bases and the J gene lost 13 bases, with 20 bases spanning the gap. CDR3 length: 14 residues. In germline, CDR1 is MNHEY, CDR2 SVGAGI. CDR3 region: CASSYLQGSGPCTF. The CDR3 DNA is TGTGCCAGCAGTTACCTCCAGGGCTCCGGACCGTGCACCTTC.

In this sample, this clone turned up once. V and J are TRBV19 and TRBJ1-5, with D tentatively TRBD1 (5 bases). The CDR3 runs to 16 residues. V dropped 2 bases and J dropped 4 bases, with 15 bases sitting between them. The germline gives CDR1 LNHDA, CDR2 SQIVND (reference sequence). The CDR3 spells CASSISRVGWNQPQHF. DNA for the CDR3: TGTGCCAGTAGTATAAGCAGGGTGGGATGGAATCAGCCCCAGCATTTT. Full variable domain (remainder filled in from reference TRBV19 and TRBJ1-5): DGGITQSPKYLFRKEGQNVTLSCEQNLNHDAMYWYRQDPGQGLRLIYYSQIVNDFQKGDIAEGYSVSREKKESFPLTVTSAQKNPTAFYLCASSISRVGWNQPQHFGDGTRLSIL.

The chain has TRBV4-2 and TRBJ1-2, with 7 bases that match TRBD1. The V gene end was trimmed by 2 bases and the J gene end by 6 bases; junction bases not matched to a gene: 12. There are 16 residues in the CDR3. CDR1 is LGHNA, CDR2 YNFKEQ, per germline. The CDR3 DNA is TGTGCCAGCAGCCAATCTCACCGAGGGGGCGTTAATGGCTACACCTTC. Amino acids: CASSQSHRGGVNGYTF.

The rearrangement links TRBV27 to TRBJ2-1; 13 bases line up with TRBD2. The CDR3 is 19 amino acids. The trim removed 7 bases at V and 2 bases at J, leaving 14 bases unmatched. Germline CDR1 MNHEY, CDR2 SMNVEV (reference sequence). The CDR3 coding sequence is TGTGCCAGCACAACGGGACTAGCGGGGCCCCTTGTCGCCTACAATGAGCAGTTCTTC. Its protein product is CASTTGLAGPLVAYNEQFF.

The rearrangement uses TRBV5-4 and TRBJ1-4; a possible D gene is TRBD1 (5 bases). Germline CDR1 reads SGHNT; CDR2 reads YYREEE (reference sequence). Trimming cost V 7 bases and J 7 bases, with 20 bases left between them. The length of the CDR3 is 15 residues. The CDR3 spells CASQKVQGSGEKLFF. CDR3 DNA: TGTGCCAGCCAAAAGGTCCAGGGTTCCGGTGAAAAACTGTTTTTT.

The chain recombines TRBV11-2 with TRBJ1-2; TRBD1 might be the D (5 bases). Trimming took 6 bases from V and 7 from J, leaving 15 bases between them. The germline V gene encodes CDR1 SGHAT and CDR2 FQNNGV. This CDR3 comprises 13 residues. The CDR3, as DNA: TGTGCCAGCAGTTCGACAGATAATTCTGGCTACACCTTC. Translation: CASSSTDNSGYTF. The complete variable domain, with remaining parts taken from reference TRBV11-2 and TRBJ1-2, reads EAGVAQSPRYKIIEKRQSVAFWCNPISGHATLYWYQQILGQGPKLLIQFQNNGVVDDSQLPKDRFSAERLKGVDSTLKIQPAKLEDSAVYLCASSSTDNSGYTFGSGTRLTVV.

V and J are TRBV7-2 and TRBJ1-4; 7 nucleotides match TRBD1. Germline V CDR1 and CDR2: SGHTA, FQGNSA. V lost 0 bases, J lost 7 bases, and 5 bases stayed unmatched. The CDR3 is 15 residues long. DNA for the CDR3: TGTGCCAGCAGCTTAGCGGGACAGAGAGGTGAAAAACTGTTTTTT. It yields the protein CASSLAGQRGEKLFF.

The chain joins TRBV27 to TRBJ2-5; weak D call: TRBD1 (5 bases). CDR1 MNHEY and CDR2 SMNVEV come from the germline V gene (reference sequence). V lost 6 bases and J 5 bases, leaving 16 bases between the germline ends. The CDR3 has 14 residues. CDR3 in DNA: TGTGCCAGCAGCCATACCCCAGGGATTGAGACCCAGTACTTC. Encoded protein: CASSHTPGIETQYF.

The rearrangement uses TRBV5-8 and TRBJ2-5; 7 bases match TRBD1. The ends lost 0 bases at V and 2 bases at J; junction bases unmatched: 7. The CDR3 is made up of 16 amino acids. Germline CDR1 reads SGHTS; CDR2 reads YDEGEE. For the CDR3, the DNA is TGTGCCAGCAGCTTGGGGTGGACAGGCGAACAAGAGACCCAGTACTTC. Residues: CASSLGWTGEQETQYF.

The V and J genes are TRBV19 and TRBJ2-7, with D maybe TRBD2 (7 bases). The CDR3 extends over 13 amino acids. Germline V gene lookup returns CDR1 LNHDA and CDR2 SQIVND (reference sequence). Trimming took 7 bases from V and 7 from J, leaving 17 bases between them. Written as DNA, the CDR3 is TGTGCCAGTATCAAAGATCGGGGGGCAGAGCAGTACTTC. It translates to CASIKDRGAEQYF. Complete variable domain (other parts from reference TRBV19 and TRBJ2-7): DGGITQSPKYLFRKEGQNVTLSCEQNLNHDAMYWYRQDPGQGLRLIYYSQIVNDFQKGDIAEGYSVSREKKESFPLTVTSAQKNPTAFYLCASIKDRGAEQYFGPGTRLTVT.

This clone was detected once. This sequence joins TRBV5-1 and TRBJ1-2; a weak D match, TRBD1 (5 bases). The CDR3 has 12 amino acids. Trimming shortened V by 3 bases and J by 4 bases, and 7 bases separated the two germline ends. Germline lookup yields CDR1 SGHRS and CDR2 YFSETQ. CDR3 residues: CASSYDSYGYTF. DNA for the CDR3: TGCGCCAGCAGCTATGACAGCTATGGCTACACCTTC.

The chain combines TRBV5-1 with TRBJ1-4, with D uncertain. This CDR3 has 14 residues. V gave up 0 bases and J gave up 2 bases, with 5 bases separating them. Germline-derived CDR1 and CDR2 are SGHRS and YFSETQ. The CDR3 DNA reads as TGCGCCAGCAGCTTGGGGCCGACTAATGAAAAACTGTTTTTT. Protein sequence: CASSLGPTNEKLFF.